This T cell receptor beta chain came from a study of identical twins listed by TCRdb under 2016. At the level of the whole study: TCR alpha and beta repertoires from monozygotic twins, unrelated adults of various ages and cord blood were deep-sequenced to test whether fetal clonotypes persist. To rule out contamination, the twin experiments were replicated at different times with different library preparation protocols.

Summary of the overall study and its limitations: Out-of-frame TCR alpha sequences shared between twins showed an excess of low generation-probability sequences compared with coincidental sharing between unrelated individuals. The excess sharing between twins in beta out-of-frame sequences was weaker because fewer shared sequences reduced the signal-to-noise ratio. In monozygotic twins, recombination models systematically underestimated out-of-frame TCR alpha sharing, but the models matched the sharing seen between unrelated individuals. Abundant cord blood beta clonotypes had fewer insertions, young adult naive repertoires showed a similar but weaker trend, and memory repertoires showed no such trend. Because the same donors could not be followed over many years, the conclusions depended on cross-sectional statistical analysis. Invariant T cells such as MAIT and iNKT could partly confound zero-insertion analyses, though diverse VJ usage argued against this for most clonotypes.

The library was prepared using 5' RACE. Instrument used: Illumina HiSeq 2000. A universal primer binding site was introduced by template switching, and a unique molecular identifier was present in the final cDNA, enabling accurate counting of TCR cDNA molecules. Specific primers in the conserved constant-segment region were used to synthesize first-strand cDNA for the TCR alpha and beta chains. To control for contamination, every cDNA library carried two barcodes: a SMART-Mk sample barcode plus Illumina barcodes. TruSeq adapter sequences and Illumina sample barcodes were added in two successive PCR steps. TCR alpha and beta cDNA libraries were sequenced on the Illumina HiSeq platform with custom primers. The authors processed their data as follows. MiGEC was used to process raw reads and extract unique molecular identifiers, and MiXCR was used to find CDR3 positions. Recombination models were inferred per individual with the repgenHMM and IGoR tools using an EM algorithm. Shared clonotype analysis was performed with the tcR package in R, normalizing sharing by the product of cloneset sizes. To study raw recombination free of thymic and clonal selection effects, out-of-frame nonproductive sequences were analyzed. In-frame beta chains were kept once TCRdb had trimmed the public reads at Q25 with fastp and called clones with MiXCR. Under each unique CDR3 protein, matching rows form one entry showing the most common genes and DNA. TCRdb's processing, not the authors' own work, is the source of the V and J calls. The sample table holds a few hundred thousand distinct CDR3 sequences, of which over 8.5% were seen once. Roughly 3% of the sample is held by the ten biggest clonotypes.

A few counts support this clonotype. The clone's antigen remains unknown. No per-base quality is available; no much larger clone lies one base away. Every donor was a healthy Caucasian. The twin cohort comprised three pairs of female monozygotic twins, all aged roughly 18 to 30 years. The RNA used for TCR libraries was isolated from peripheral blood mononuclear cells. The CDR3 measures 17 amino acids from cysteine to phenylalanine. The read is trimmed to its CDR3 DNA, 51 bases read in frame from base 1. At the junction V is shortened by 6 bases and J by 0 bases, with 15 bases in between. CDR1 SGHAT and CDR2 FQDESV were looked up in the germline V gene (reference sequence). This sample was also put to use in a study of yellow fever vaccine responses in identical twins. The second paper further reports: According to the authors, in identical twins the way T cells responded to vaccination appeared partly convergent and partly personalized. In identical twins, the study followed T cell clones that responded to the vaccine with precision.

Sequencing input: PBMCs. The chain joins TRBV11-1 to TRBJ2-6; the D region is possibly TRBD1 or TRBD2, each matching across 5 bases. This sequence was found in a woman aged 18-29 years in good health. The DNA is as follows: TGTGCCAGCAGTAAACTCAGGGACCACTCTGGGGCCAACGTCCTGACTTTC. Translated, this is CASSKLRDHSGANVLTF.